This is a list of T cell receptor beta chains from one sample in a study of blood T cell repertoires in COVID-19. The protocol was immunoSEQ multiplex PCR, while the TCRdb copy is restricted to in-frame clones and leaves out a portion. The data hold 200,000 or so clones, with approximately 84% observed a single time. Sequenced material: peripheral blood. The receptors here all came from a human donor with acute or convalescent COVID-19. The donor label of this sample is uncertain. CDR3s include the opening cysteine and the closing phenylalanine or tryptophan. D genes are given only for firm matches. Some rows have no size entry. The others give once, few or many, or a class for an expanded clone.

d_gene | j_gene | abundance | v_gene | CDR3aa | CDR3nt
NA | TRBJ2-3 | NA | TRBV18 | CASSPPGGWRDTQYF | TGTGCCAGCTCACCACCGGGAGGCTGGAGGGATACGCAGTATTTT
NA | TRBJ1-5 | NA | TRBV19 | CASSPGWENQPQHF | TGTGCCAGTAGTCCAGGGTGGGAAAATCAGCCCCAGCATTTT
NA | TRBJ2-1 | NA | TRBV12-3/TRBV12-4 | CASSLGGEHEQFF | TGTGCCAGCAGTTTAGGGGGGGAGCATGAGCAGTTCTTC
NA | TRBJ2-5 | NA | TRBV12-3/TRBV12-4 | CASSPGERETQYF | TGTGCCAGCAGTCCCGGCGAGAGGGAGACCCAGTACTTC
NA | TRBJ2-7 | few | TRBV28 | CASSLPGNYEQYF | TGTGCCAGCAGTTTACCAGGAAATTACGAGCAGTACTTC
TRBD1 | TRBJ2-2 | once | TRBV7-9 | CASSLGQGNGELFF | TGTGCCAGCAGCTTAGGACAGGGTAACGGGGAGCTGTTTTTT
TRBD2 | TRBJ2-3 | once | TRBV18 | CASSPTRGLAGVRMGTDTQYF | TGTGCCAGCTCACCGACCCGGGGGCTAGCGGGAGTCAGAATGGGCACAGATACGCAGTATTTT
TRBD1 | TRBJ2-1 | few | TRBV6-6 | CASRQTGDNEQFF | TGTGCCAGCCGTCAAACAGGGGACAATGAGCAGTTCTTC
NA | TRBJ1-1 | NA | TRBV7-3 | CASSPADGGNTEAFF | TGTGCCAGCAGCCCCGCGGACGGGGGGAACACTGAAGCTTTCTTT
NA | TRBJ1-2 | NA | TRBV5-1 | CASRAVNYGYTF | TGCGCCAGCAGGGCAGTTAACTATGGCTACACCTTC
TRBD1 | TRBJ2-5 | NA | TRBV18 | CASSQNRGSQETQYF | TGTGCCAGCTCCCAGAACAGGGGTTCCCAAGAGACCCAGTACTTC
NA | TRBJ1-1 | NA | TRBV6-5 | CASLDRPGTFF | TGTGCCAGCCTGGACCGCCCGGGGACTTTCTTT
NA | TRBJ2-5 | NA | TRBV12-3/TRBV12-4 | CASSLGAGKTQYF | TGTGCCAGCAGCCTAGGGGCAGGGAAGACCCAGTACTTC
NA | TRBJ1-2 | NA | TRBV12-3/TRBV12-4 | CASSLGDSGYTF | TGTGCCAGCAGTTTAGGTGACAGCGGCTACACCTTC
TRBD2 | TRBJ2-3 | NA | TRBV30 | CAWSVLAGGRTDTQYF | TGTGCCTGGAGTGTGCTAGCGGGAGGACGCACAGATACGCAGTATTTT
NA | TRBJ2-7 | few | TRBV3-1/TRBV3-2 | CASSPAYEQYF | TGTGCCAGCAGCCCTGCCTACGAGCAGTACTTC
TRBD1 | TRBJ1-2 | NA | TRBV19 | CASTRDRGAYGYTF | TGTGCCAGTACCAGGGACAGGGGAGCCTATGGCTACACCTTC
TRBD2 | TRBJ2-3 | NA | TRBV9 | CASSVTTTSSADTQYF | TGTGCCAGCAGCGTGACTACGACTAGCAGCGCAGATACGCAGTATTTT
TRBD2 | TRBJ2-7 | NA | TRBV7-3 | CASSPAAGGDEQYF | TGTGCCAGCAGCCCAGCCGCGGGAGGGGACGAGCAGTACTTC
NA | TRBJ2-7 | NA | TRBV13 | CASSPLERAYEQYF | TGTGCCAGCAGCCCCCTGGAGCGGGCCTACGAGCAGTACTTC
TRBD2 | TRBJ2-7 | NA | TRBV19 | CASLAGHYEQYF | TGTGCCTCACTAGCGGGGCACTACGAGCAGTACTTC
NA | TRBJ2-1 | NA | TRBV18 | CASSPLEGRGNEQFF | TGTGCCAGCTCACCACTGGAGGGAAGGGGCAATGAGCAGTTCTTC
NA | TRBJ2-7 | NA | TRBV7-2 | CASSLDRMSDEQYF | TGTGCCAGCAGCCTAGACAGGATGAGCGACGAGCAGTACTTC
NA | TRBJ2-2 | NA | TRBV2 | CASSESGYGELFF | TGTGCCAGCAGTGAATCGGGGTACGGGGAGCTGTTTTTT
NA | TRBJ2-1 | NA | TRBV7-3 | CASSLLASSYNEQFF | TGTGCCAGCAGCTTATTAGCGTCATCCTACAATGAGCAGTTCTTC
TRBD2 | TRBJ2-7 | NA | TRBV28 | CASSGRGAGEGEQYF | TGTGCCAGCAGCGGGCGTGGGGCCGGGGAGGGGGAGCAGTACTTC
TRBD1 | TRBJ2-7 | NA | TRBV5-5 | CASSASGQPLPYEQYF | TGTGCCAGCAGCGCCTCGGGACAGCCACTCCCCTACGAGCAGTACTTC
NA | TRBJ2-3 | NA | TRBV9 | CASSVGLVQVDTQYF | TGTGCCAGCAGCGTAGGGTTAGTTCAGGTAGATACGCAGTATTTT
NA | TRBJ1-2 | NA | TRBV2 | CASSAGEDGYTF | TGTGCCAGCAGTGCAGGGGAAGATGGCTACACCTTC
TRBD2 | TRBJ2-1 | once | TRBV30 | CAWRDPGLGINEQFF | TGTGCCTGGAGAGACCCGGGACTAGGAATCAATGAGCAGTTCTTC
NA | TRBJ2-1 | NA | TRBV5-4 | CASRSALANEQFF | TGTGCCAGCAGATCAGCTCTAGCGAATGAGCAGTTCTTC
NA | TRBJ2-2 | once | TRBV28 | CASSPPTGAGELFF | TGTGCCAGCAGTCCACCAACAGGAGCCGGGGAGCTGTTTTTT
NA | TRBJ1-5 | NA | TRBV5-1 | CASSPSPGDGNQPQHF | TGCGCCAGCAGCCCTAGTCCGGGGGATGGCAATCAGCCCCAGCATTTT
TRBD1 | TRBJ1-2 | few | TRBV6-1 | CASSEKGAYGYTF | TGTGCCAGCAGTGAAAAGGGGGCCTATGGCTACACCTTC
TRBD2 | TRBJ2-7 | NA | TRBV18 | CASSLLAGVGEQYF | TGTGCCAGCTCGCTTCTAGCGGGAGTAGGCGAGCAGTACTTC